These T cell receptor beta chains were read from a single sample in a study of T cell responses to AZD1222 COVID-19 vaccine. Sequencing used immunoSEQ multiplex PCR; TCRdb keeps in-frame clones, though not all of them. Of approximately 110,000 clones listed, roughly 84% are singletons. The sequencing used peripheral blood, collected on day 0 of AZD1222 vaccination. The source of these receptors is an adult in good health. Both conserved end residues are part of each CDR3. Fields, in order: V gene, clone size, D gene, J gene, CDR3 protein, CDR3 DNA. The D gene is left open where the match is weak. A row's size may be missing; if present it is once, few, many or a size class.

V: TRBV9; size: once; D: .; J: TRBJ1-6; CDR3: CASAGAASSYNSPLHF; DNA: TGTGCCAGCGCCGGGGCGGCTAGCTCCTATAATTCACCCCTCCACTTT
V: TRBV7-9; size: .; D: TRBD1; J: TRBJ1-1; CDR3: CASSLYRDRGRDEAFF; DNA: TGTGCCAGCAGTTTATACCGGGACAGGGGGCGGGATGAAGCTTTCTTT
V: TRBV11-2; size: few; D: TRBD1; J: TRBJ2-7; CDR3: CASSLEWLPGTGGNSYEQYF; DNA: TGTGCCAGCAGCTTAGAGTGGCTACCTGGGACAGGGGGCAATAGTTACGAGCAGTACTTC
V: TRBV6-5; size: .; D: TRBD1; J: TRBJ1-1; CDR3: CASTTTGRIETEAFF; DNA: TGTGCCAGCACCACGACAGGGAGGATAGAGACTGAAGCTTTCTTT
V: TRBV6-5; size: .; D: TRBD2; J: TRBJ2-4; CDR3: CASTPLAGGKNIQYF; DNA: TGTGCCAGCACTCCCCTAGCGGGGGGAAAAAACATTCAGTACTTC
V: TRBV7-2; size: .; D: TRBD1; J: TRBJ2-3; CDR3: CASRVGTAASTDTQYF; DNA: TGTGCCAGCAGGGTTGGGACAGCGGCTAGCACAGATACGCAGTATTTT
V: TRBV5-6; size: .; D: .; J: TRBJ1-1; CDR3: CASSPTSSPGVEAFF; DNA: TGTGCCAGCAGCCCCACGTCCTCGCCTGGGGTAGAAGCTTTCTTT
V: TRBV24-1; size: .; D: .; J: TRBJ1-2; CDR3: CATSDSSGGDLYGYTF; DNA: TGTGCCACCAGTGATTCCTCGGGCGGGGATTTATATGGCTACACCTTC
V: TRBV5-1; size: .; D: .; J: TRBJ1-1; CDR3: CASSLRGDTEAFF; DNA: TGCGCCAGCAGCTTGAGGGGGGACACTGAAGCTTTCTTT
V: TRBV19; size: .; D: TRBD1; J: TRBJ2-2; CDR3: CASSPTGKSTGELFF; DNA: TGTGCCAGTAGTCCGACAGGGAAGTCCACCGGGGAGCTGTTTTTT
V: TRBV2; size: .; D: .; J: TRBJ2-2; CDR3: CASRAGANTGELFF; DNA: TGTGCCAGCAGGGCGGGGGCTAACACCGGGGAGCTGTTTTTT
V: TRBV5-1; size: .; D: TRBD1; J: TRBJ1-1; CDR3: CASTNRGAEAFF; DNA: TGCGCCAGCACCAACAGGGGTGCTGAAGCTTTCTTT
V: TRBV12-3/TRBV12-4; size: .; D: .; J: TRBJ2-1; CDR3: CASSLAARDEQFF; DNA: TGTGCCAGCAGTTTAGCGGCTAGGGATGAGCAGTTCTTC
V: TRBV11-2; size: .; D: .; J: TRBJ1-1; CDR3: CASSLNPAGRLNTEAFF; DNA: TGTGCCAGCAGCTTAAATCCGGCAGGAAGGTTGAACACTGAAGCTTTCTTT
V: TRBV7-9; size: .; D: .; J: TRBJ2-1; CDR3: CASSPEFF; DNA: TGTGCCAGCAGCCCGGAGTTCTTC
V: TRBV5-1; size: once; D: TRBD2; J: TRBJ2-7; CDR3: CASSLPGLALEQYF; DNA: TGCGCCAGCAGCTTACCGGGACTAGCGCTCGAGCAGTACTTC